Sequencing of this T cell receptor beta chain was carried out in a study of PD-L1 blockade in urothelial cancer. Study-wide background: Most patients, about 85% of the roughly 30, were males with bladder-origin cancer.

The CDR3 has 14 residues. Germline V gene data show CDR1 as SNHLY and CDR2 as FYNNEI. Trimming took off 1 base at V and 5 bases at J, with 11 bases between the two ends. It was locally advanced or metastatic urothelial carcinoma that patients had. Only in-frame clones appear in the TCRdb table, and some are missing; sequencing was by immunoSEQ multiplex PCR. The repertoire has 100,000 or so clones, about 91% of them found once; the top ten carry 0.8% to 1%. The study's findings and limits: At the 3-week point, tumor-associated blood clones expanded more in durable-benefit patients.

With respect to this clone: Its specificity is unknown.

The sequence derives from a woman at least 80 years old with urothelial cancer. This material consisted of PBMCs, taken around atezolizumab (anti-PD-L1) treatment. The rearrangement uses TRBV2 and TRBJ1-1; tentative D call: TRBD1 (5 bases). The CDR3 sequence is CASSEEQGGTEAFF. DNA for the CDR3: TGTGCCAGCAGTGAAGAGCAGGGAGGAACTGAAGCTTTCTTT.